The 20 T cell receptor beta chains below were found in one sample sequenced in a study of persistence of HIV-infected CD4 T cells. This nonspecific control used anti-CD3/anti-CD28 bead stimulation of CD4+ T cells. Sorting selected CD4+ T cells upregulating both CD40 ligand and CD69. No cognate antigen is known for these TCRs. This was the immunoSEQ version 4 assay in survey mode. TCRdb keeps only in-frame clones here, not all; method: immunoSEQ multiplex PCR. The table has 40,000 or so clones, around 92% seen once. This specimen consisted of CD4+ T cells sorted from PBMCs after approximately 19-hour stimulation, obtained from a patient who received antiretroviral therapy. These receptors all come from an adult man with HIV who was CMV-seropositive.

V and J are TRBV12-3 or TRBV12-4 and TRBJ2-7; the D is unclear. Trimming stripped 1 base from V and 1 base from J, with 5 bases between. The CDR3 is made up of 13 amino acids. As DNA, the CDR3 is TGTGCCAGCAGTTTAGTACAGTCCTACGAGCAGTACTTC. Its protein product is CASSLVQSYEQYF.

This clone was recorded only once. This chain uses TRBV6-5 with TRBJ1-2; 7 bases match TRBD1. The germline CDR1 and CDR2 sequences are MNHEY and SVGAGI. V was clipped by 7 bases and J by 2 bases; unmatched bases: 10. The CDR3 is made up of 15 amino acids. The CDR3 here is CASKELADRNYGYTF. For the CDR3, the DNA is TGTGCCAGCAAAGAACTCGCGGACAGGAACTATGGCTACACCTTC.

The chain recombines TRBV6-1 with TRBJ1-1; D gene unclear. The CDR3 is made up of 15 amino acids. CDR1 and CDR2 (germline): MNHNS, SASEGT. Trimming took off 2 bases at V and 4 bases at J, with 14 bases between the two ends. In DNA form, the CDR3 reads TGTGCCAGCAGTGAACCCCGTAAGTCGGGCACTGAAGCTTTCTTT. Translation: CASSEPRKSGTEAFF.

The CDR3 bases are TGTGCCAGTAGTCCCTTTAGCGGGGGGACCGGGGAGCTGTTTTTT. It encodes CASSPFSGGTGELFF. The chain is built from TRBV19 and TRBJ2-2; 10 bases are shared with TRBD2. V was clipped by 5 bases and J by 5 bases; unmatched bases: 5. In germline, CDR1 is LNHDA, CDR2 SQIVND (reference sequence). This CDR3 has 15 residues.

The gene calls are TRBV20-1 and TRBJ1-5, with TRBD1 matching over 9 bases. V trimming: 3 bases; J trimming: 4 bases; junction bases outside the gene matches: 4. The CDR3 sequence is 14 residues long. Germline V gene sequence: CDR1 DFQATT, CDR2 SNEGSKA (reference sequence). The CDR3 bases are TGCAGTGCTAGTGGGGACAGGGAGAATCAGCCCCAGCATTTT. Its translation: CSASGDRENQPQHF.

J is TRBJ1-5 and V is TRBV30, with a possible D match to TRBD1 (5 bases). V was cut by 2 bases and J by 3 bases, with 14 bases left in between. Germline CDR1 reads GTSNPN; CDR2 reads SVGIG (reference sequence). The CDR3 consists of 15 residues. Here the CDR3 DNA reads TGTGCCTGGAGTAACCAGGGACCCCTCAATCAGCCCCAGCATTTT. This gives the protein CAWSNQGPLNQPQHF.

This clone was detected a few times. This chain connects TRBV4-1 to TRBJ1-2; TRBD1 matches at 7 bases. The CDR3 totals 15 residues. V lost 4 bases to trimming and J lost 6 bases; unmatched junction nucleotides: 11. The germline V gene has CDR1 MGHRA and CDR2 YSYEKL. The CDR3 DNA reads as TGCGCCAGCAGCCTCGTCGACAGGGCGGTAGATGGCTACACCTTC. Protein product: CASSLVDRAVDGYTF.

The chain employs TRBV3-1 (or the pseudogene TRBV3-2) and TRBJ2-3; D is unclear. The germline V and J ends were trimmed by 1 base and 2 bases, with 10 bases remaining between them. CDR3 length: 15 residues. Germline assignment: CDR1 LGHDT and CDR2 YNNKEL (reference sequence). The CDR3 coding sequence is TGTGCCAGCAGCCAAGGCCAGCGTACCACAGATACGCAGTATTTT. Its protein product is CASSQGQRTTDTQYF.

The V and J genes are TRBV15 and TRBJ1-1; D remains ambiguous. Germline V gene lookup returns CDR1 LNHNV and CDR2 YYDKDF (reference sequence). The CDR3 has 14 residues. V lost 4 bases and J lost 0, with 9 bases in between. The CDR3 protein is CATSTRNLNTEAFF. The CDR3 DNA follows: TGTGCCACCAGCACGAGAAATCTGAACACTGAAGCTTTCTTT.

The chain has TRBV20-1 and TRBJ1-5; 9 positions agree with TRBD1. This CDR3 is 17 amino acids long. CDR1 DFQATT and CDR2 SNEGSKA come from the germline V gene (reference sequence). V lost 3 bases, J lost 0 bases, and 9 bases stayed unmatched. The CDR3 loop is CSASLGTGLYSNQPQHF. The CDR3 DNA reads TGCAGTGCTAGTCTCGGGACAGGGCTCTATAGCAATCAGCCCCAGCATTTT.

The chain combines TRBV20-1 with TRBJ2-1; D remains unclear. With 6 bases removed from V and 11 bases from J, the gap between germline ends came to 8 bases. The CDR3 consists of 9 residues. CDR1 and CDR2 from the germline V gene are DFQATT and SNEGSKA (reference sequence). In DNA, the CDR3 is TGCAGTGCAGGACCGAAGCAGTTCTTC. Protein product: CSAGPKQFF.

The CDR3: CASSSQGAYGEQFF. In nucleotides, the CDR3 is TGTGCCAGCAGCTCACAGGGGGCATATGGTGAGCAGTTCTTC. V usage is TRBV5-4 and J usage is TRBJ2-1, with 9 bases fitting TRBD1. There are 14 residues in the CDR3. Trimming took 3 bases from V and 9 from J; bases not matched to a gene: 7. Per the germline V gene, CDR1 is SGHNT and CDR2 is YYREEE (reference sequence).

CDR3 sequence reads: CASSLGITMNTEAFF. Written as DNA, the CDR3 is TGCGCCAGCAGCTTAGGGATTACAATGAACACTGAAGCTTTCTTT. The chain is built from TRBV5-1 and TRBJ1-1, with D unresolved. The germline V and J ends were trimmed by 2 bases and 0 bases, with 11 bases remaining between them. This CDR3 has 15 amino acids. CDR1 and CDR2 (germline): SGHRS, YFSETQ.

J is TRBJ2-3 and V is TRBV3-1 (or the pseudogene TRBV3-2), with 11 bases lining up with TRBD2. CDR3 size: 17 residues. V was pared by 4 bases and J by 3 bases, with 9 bases of the junction left unmatched. Germline assignment: CDR1 LGHDT and CDR2 YNNKEL (reference sequence). CDR3 nucleotide sequence: TGTGCCAGCAGCCTCCAGATAGCGGGGGGGCCGACAGATACGCAGTATTTT. Translation: CASSLQIAGGPTDTQYF.

The rearrangement uses TRBV18 and TRBJ1-2; maybe TRBD1 (6 bases). Germline V gene data show CDR1 as KGHSH and CDR2 as LQKENI. V was trimmed by 3 bases and J by 4 bases, leaving 18 bases between them. The CDR3 is made up of 16 amino acids. The CDR3, as DNA: TGTGCCAGCTCACCCGGACAGCGGCCTCTTGGCTATGGCTACACCTTC. Protein: CASSPGQRPLGYGYTF.

This chain connects TRBV7-6 to TRBJ2-2; D ambiguous. Looked up from germline, CDR1 is SGHVS and CDR2 is FNYEAQ. This CDR3 is 15 amino acids long. Trimming removed 5 bases from V and 6 bases from J, with 16 bases in between. The CDR3 here is CASSPTRTPAGELFF. The DNA of the CDR3 is TGTGCCAGCAGCCCCACGCGGACGCCCGCCGGGGAGCTGTTTTTT.

This chain joins TRBV5-1 and TRBJ2-5; possible D gene TRBD1, 6 bases. Germline CDR1 and CDR2: SGHRS and YFSETQ. This CDR3 has 14 residues. V shed 4 bases and J shed 2 bases, with 12 bases lying between them. CDR3 sequence: CASSLKRGQETQYF. The CDR3 DNA reads as TGCGCCAGCAGCCTAAAAAGGGGGCAAGAGACCCAGTACTTC.

The gene calls are TRBV2 and TRBJ1-5; 7 bases map to TRBD1. Germline trimming cut 6 bases from V and 1 base from J; bases unmatched to any gene: 3. Germline V CDR1 and CDR2: SNHLY, FYNNEI. The CDR3 sequence is 14 residues long. CDR3 coding DNA: TGTGCCAGCAGCAGGGGGGCGAGCAATCAGCCCCAGCATTTT. This translates into CASSRGASNQPQHF. Combining the CDR3 with reference TRBV2 and TRBJ1-5 gives the whole variable domain EPEVTQTPSHQVTQMGQEVILRCVPISNHLYFYWYRQILGQKVEFLVSFYNNEISEKSEIFDDQFSVERPDGSNFTLKIRSTKLEDSAMYFCASSRGASNQPQHFGDGTRLSIL.

A few counts support this clone. The J gene is TRBJ1-1, the V gene TRBV15; D unclear. The CDR3 is made up of 14 amino acids. Looked up from germline, CDR1 is LNHNV and CDR2 is YYDKDF (reference sequence). V dropped 0 bases and J dropped 3 bases, with 8 bases sitting between them. This CDR3 reads CATSRDTGYTEAFF. The CDR3, as DNA: TGTGCCACCAGCAGAGATACGGGTTACACTGAAGCTTTCTTT.

The J gene is TRBJ2-7, the V gene TRBV7-9; 10 bases are shared with TRBD1. CDR3 length: 14 amino acids. Germline CDR1 SEHNR, CDR2 FQNEAQ (reference sequence). With V trimmed by 3 bases and J by 5 bases, 4 bases remained unmatched. CDR3 in amino acids: CASSLTGGADEQYF. The CDR3 DNA is TGTGCCAGCAGCTTGACAGGGGGCGCGGACGAGCAGTACTTC.